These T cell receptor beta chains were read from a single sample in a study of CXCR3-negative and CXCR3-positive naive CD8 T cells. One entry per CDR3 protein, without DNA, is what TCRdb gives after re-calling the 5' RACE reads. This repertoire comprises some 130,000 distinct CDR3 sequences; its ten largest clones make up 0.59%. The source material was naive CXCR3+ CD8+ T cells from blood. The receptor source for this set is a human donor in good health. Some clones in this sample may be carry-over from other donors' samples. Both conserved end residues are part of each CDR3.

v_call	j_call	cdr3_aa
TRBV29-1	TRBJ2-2	CSVERIGELFF
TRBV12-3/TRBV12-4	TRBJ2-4	CASSRRIAKNIQYF
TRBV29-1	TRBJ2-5	CSVEDQGAPFQETQYF
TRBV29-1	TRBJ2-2	CSALWTGELFF
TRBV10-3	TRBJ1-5	CAISGPQGQPQHF
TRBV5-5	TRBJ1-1	CASSLRGENTEAFF
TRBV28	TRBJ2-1	CASSFSGAPYNEQFF
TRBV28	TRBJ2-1	CASSSLTSGMLHNEQFF
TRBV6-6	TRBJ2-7	CASSYFLADAYEQYF
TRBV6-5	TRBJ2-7	CASSYSRSGTYEQYF
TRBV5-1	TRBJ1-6	CASSWDRGDSPLHF
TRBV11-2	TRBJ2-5	CASSQGVGASRETQYF
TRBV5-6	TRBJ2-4	CASSFGTGSDIQYF
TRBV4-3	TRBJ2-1	CASSPGTGHLNEQFF
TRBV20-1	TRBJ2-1	CSATTRYYNEQFF
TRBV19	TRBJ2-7	CASSIGGTAYEQYF
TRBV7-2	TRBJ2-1	CASSLYGPAYNEQFF
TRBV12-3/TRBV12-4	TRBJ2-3	CASSPLGSGSTDTQYF
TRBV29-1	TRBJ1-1	CSAGRRDNTEAFF
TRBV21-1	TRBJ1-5	CASSNRSPNQPQHF
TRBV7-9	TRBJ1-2	CASSLDLKIDGYTF
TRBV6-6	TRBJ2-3	CASSHTGRAAWTDTQYF
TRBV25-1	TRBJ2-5	CASSGLEATQYF
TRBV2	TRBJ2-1	CASSASVSSYNEQFF
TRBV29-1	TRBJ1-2	CSVDGQSYGYTF
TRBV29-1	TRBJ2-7	CSVEGEQGQSVYEQYF
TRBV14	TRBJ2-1	CASSPRGVAGIWQFF
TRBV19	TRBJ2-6	CASTPSTYGSGANVLTF
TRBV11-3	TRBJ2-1	CASSSRQDNEQFF
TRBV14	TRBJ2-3	CASSQAEVRITDTQYF
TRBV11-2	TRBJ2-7	CASSFFAGVSYEQYF
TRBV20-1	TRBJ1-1	CSAEGVSKGAPEAFF
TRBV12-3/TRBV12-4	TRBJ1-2	CASSGTGLFSDGYTF
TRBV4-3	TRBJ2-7	CASSQVVGSYEQYF
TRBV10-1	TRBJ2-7	CASTQHRSYEQYF
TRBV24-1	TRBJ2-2	CATSAGTGETGELFF
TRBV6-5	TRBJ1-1	CASSPQGADTEAFF
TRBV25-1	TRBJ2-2	CASSELPGELFF
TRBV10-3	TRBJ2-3	CAIRTGEGTDTQYF
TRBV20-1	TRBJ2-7	CSARELSGAYEQYF
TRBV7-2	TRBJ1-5	CASSLEGAYQPQHF
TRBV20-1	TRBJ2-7	CSARSRYSYEQYF
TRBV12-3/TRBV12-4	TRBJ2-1	CASLTSEGEQFF
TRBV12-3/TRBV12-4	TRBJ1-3	CASSLGAGNTIYF
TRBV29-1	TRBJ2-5	CSVEPPNEETQYF
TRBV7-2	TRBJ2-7	CASSLGPGYYEQYF
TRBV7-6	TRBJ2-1	CASSLQPGTGGQTYNEQFF